These T cell receptor beta chains were read from a single sample in a study of cytomegalovirus exposure and HLA in healthy donors. Generated by immunoSEQ multiplex PCR, the TCRdb table keeps only in-frame clones and is missing some. This sample yields about 31,000 clones, of which 55% to 80% are seen a single time; about a tenth belongs to the top ten. Sequences were obtained from PBMCs. All receptors derive from a man aged 35 to 55 in good health and CMV-seropositive. Each CDR3 is given with its conserved first and last residue.

v_call: TRBV20-1; j_call: TRBJ1-1; cdr3_aa: CSASLGREAFF
v_call: TRBV9; j_call: TRBJ1-2; cdr3_aa: CASSADRGGYTF
v_call: TRBV18; j_call: TRBJ1-1; cdr3_aa: CASSPGTNTEAFF
v_call: TRBV6-1; j_call: TRBJ1-1; cdr3_aa: CASSVAVNTEAFF
v_call: TRBV5-6; j_call: TRBJ2-1; cdr3_aa: CASSFMGQGWHEQFF
v_call: TRBV5-1; j_call: TRBJ2-1; cdr3_aa: CASREDSAYNEQFF
v_call: TRBV6-1; j_call: TRBJ2-5; cdr3_aa: CATLRGSQETQYF
v_call: TRBV18; j_call: TRBJ2-5; cdr3_aa: CASSGKDRGETQYF
v_call: TRBV6-1; j_call: TRBJ2-2; cdr3_aa: CASRLERGAGELFF
v_call: TRBV18; j_call: TRBJ1-5; cdr3_aa: CASSPGSGQPQHF
v_call: TRBV6-6; j_call: TRBJ1-3; cdr3_aa: CASSYRSGSSGNTIYF
v_call: TRBV7-2; j_call: TRBJ1-5; cdr3_aa: CASTGTANQPQHF
v_call: TRBV30; j_call: TRBJ1-2; cdr3_aa: CASSEQGEDTF
v_call: TRBV7-9; j_call: TRBJ2-1; cdr3_aa: CASSFGQGNEGNEQFF
v_call: TRBV5-1; j_call: TRBJ2-7; cdr3_aa: CASSLVGGQGYEQYF
v_call: TRBV11-3; j_call: TRBJ2-3; cdr3_aa: CASSLGGQGLDTQYF
v_call: TRBV7-2; j_call: TRBJ2-7; cdr3_aa: CASSLAFSGLGSYEQYF
v_call: TRBV15; j_call: TRBJ1-2; cdr3_aa: CATSRDWDRRSYGYTF
v_call: TRBV7-2; j_call: TRBJ2-5; cdr3_aa: CASSRGTGVETQYF
v_call: TRBV19; j_call: TRBJ2-7; cdr3_aa: CASSINGGYEQYF
v_call: TRBV5-1; j_call: TRBJ2-3; cdr3_aa: CASSLGRAGGPTDTQYF
v_call: TRBV21-1; j_call: TRBJ2-7; cdr3_aa: CASSNGTGGYEQYF
v_call: TRBV10-3; j_call: TRBJ2-2; cdr3_aa: CAIMRTGVFAGELFF
v_call: TRBV5-6; j_call: TRBJ1-5; cdr3_aa: CASSFGRGTQHF
v_call: TRBV5-4; j_call: TRBJ1-1; cdr3_aa: CASSWDGTSNTEAFF
v_call: TRBV6-1; j_call: TRBJ2-5; cdr3_aa: CASSEQGRGRETQYF
v_call: TRBV19; j_call: TRBJ2-7; cdr3_aa: CASSIGSVTSGGYEQYF
v_call: TRBV10-3; j_call: TRBJ2-5; cdr3_aa: CAISTLASRETQYF
v_call: TRBV5-1; j_call: TRBJ2-7; cdr3_aa: CASSFLQGEGGDEQYF
v_call: TRBV5-4; j_call: TRBJ2-1; cdr3_aa: CASSRERGGNEQFF
v_call: TRBV1; j_call: TRBJ2-7; cdr3_aa: CTSSQGGTVGTYEQYF
v_call: TRBV5-4; j_call: TRBJ1-2; cdr3_aa: CASSGAGSKLDYTF
v_call: TRBV19; j_call: TRBJ2-7; cdr3_aa: CASSMTGGSYEQYF
v_call: TRBV6-5; j_call: TRBJ1-2; cdr3_aa: CASSYGLHGYTF
v_call: TRBV27; j_call: TRBJ2-2; cdr3_aa: CASSRRGTGELFF
v_call: TRBV5-6; j_call: TRBJ2-2; cdr3_aa: CASSQGSASTGELFF
v_call: TRBV19; j_call: TRBJ1-1; cdr3_aa: CASSASGGNTEAFF
v_call: TRBV28; j_call: TRBJ1-5; cdr3_aa: CASSPPNRVRSNQPQHF
v_call: TRBV27; j_call: TRBJ1-1; cdr3_aa: CASSLLGRGTEAFF
v_call: TRBV6-5; j_call: TRBJ1-1; cdr3_aa: CASSYSLQFITEAFF
v_call: TRBV6-5; j_call: TRBJ1-1; cdr3_aa: CASTTRVGEKRAFF
v_call: TRBV11-1; j_call: TRBJ2-2; cdr3_aa: CASSWGQGGTGELFF
v_call: TRBV14; j_call: TRBJ2-2; cdr3_aa: CASSPRTGRNGELFF
v_call: TRBV30; j_call: TRBJ2-5; cdr3_aa: CAWSRANQETQYF
v_call: TRBV10-3; j_call: TRBJ2-1; cdr3_aa: CAITPGLAGSHNEQFF
v_call: TRBV9; j_call: TRBJ1-1; cdr3_aa: CASSVGSGGTEAFF
v_call: TRBV5-4; j_call: TRBJ2-7; cdr3_aa: CASSESRLADEQYF
v_call: TRBV11-3; j_call: TRBJ1-2; cdr3_aa: CASSLDREGGDTF
v_call: TRBV5-1; j_call: TRBJ2-2; cdr3_aa: CASSLASTVNTGELFF
v_call: TRBV27; j_call: TRBJ1-5; cdr3_aa: CASRPAKGQGEHF
v_call: TRBV25-1; j_call: TRBJ1-1; cdr3_aa: CASSPRYENTEAFF
v_call: TRBV2; j_call: TRBJ1-1; cdr3_aa: CASRQGRVNEAFF
v_call: TRBV27; j_call: TRBJ2-7; cdr3_aa: CASSLEGFPYEQYF